A selection of T cell receptor beta chains follows, all from one sample in a study of post-analysis software for immune sequencing data. TCRdb analysed the PCR reads with MiXCR anew, one entry per CDR3 protein. The table lists some 890,000 distinct CDR3 sequences, around 50% of them singletons. What was sequenced was blood. The receptors derive from a girl between 5 and 17 years old with multiple sclerosis. CDR3s include the opening cysteine and the closing phenylalanine or tryptophan. A D gene is named only where the DNA matches it firmly. The size field is filled for only some rows; it gives once, few, many or a size class.

len	v_gene	j_gene	d_gene	abundance	CDR3aa	CDR3nt
14	TRBV12-3/TRBV12-4	TRBJ2-7	TRBD2	-	CASSPSGTSHEQYF	TGTGCCAGCAGTCCCTCCGGGACTAGCCACGAGCAGTACTTC
17	TRBV6-6	TRBJ1-5	TRBD1	-	CASSSLKGQWEHQPQHF	TGTGCCAGCAGTTCCCTCAAGGGACAGTGGGAACATCAGCCCCAGCATTTT
16	TRBV6-5	TRBJ2-3	-	-	CASSLRGPVSTDTQYF	TGTGCCAGCAGTTTAAGGGGTCCTGTTAGCACAGATACGCAGTATTTT
12	TRBV5-1	TRBJ2-7	TRBD2	-	CASSVSGMGQYF	TGCGCCAGCAGCGTTAGCGGGATGGGCCAGTACTTC
15	TRBV5-1	TRBJ2-3	TRBD1	-	CASSWDRPSTDTQYF	TGCGCCAGCAGCTGGGACAGACCTAGCACAGATACGCAGTATTTT
12	TRBV29-1	TRBJ2-3	-	few	CSVDRSTDTQYF	TGCAGCGTTGATAGGAGCACAGATACGCAGTATTTT
16	TRBV5-1	TRBJ2-1	TRBD1	few	CASSAWDRGIDNEQFF	TGCGCCAGCAGCGCATGGGACAGGGGGATAGACAATGAGCAGTTCTTC
17	TRBV9	TRBJ1-4	TRBD1	once	CASSVEDRIATNEKLFF	TGTGCCAGCAGCGTAGAGGACAGGATTGCAACTAATGAAAAACTGTTTTTT
14	TRBV3-1	TRBJ2-1	-	-	CASSQDRRGNEQFF	TGTGCCAGCAGCCAAGATCGGAGGGGCAATGAGCAGTTCTTC
12	TRBV12-3/TRBV12-4	TRBJ1-6	-	-	CASSFGGAPLHF	TGTGCCAGCAGTTTTGGAGGGGCACCCCTCCACTTT
13	TRBV20-1	TRBJ2-2	TRBD1	few	CSADRGNTGELFF	TGCAGCGCCGACAGGGGGAACACCGGGGAGCTGTTTTTT
13	TRBV15	TRBJ2-5	-	-	CATSRQGLETQYF	TGTGCCACCAGCAGGCAGGGGTTGGAGACCCAGTACTTC
14	TRBV12-3/TRBV12-4	TRBJ2-7	-	-	CASSLPGQYYEQYF	TGTGCCAGCAGTTTACCGGGACAATACTACGAGCAGTACTTC
13	TRBV12-3/TRBV12-4	TRBJ1-1	-	-	CASSTGSYTEAFF	TGTGCCAGCAGTACAGGGTCCTACACTGAAGCTTTCTTT
13	TRBV5-1	TRBJ1-2	-	-	CASSLTGHYGYTF	TGCGCCAGCAGCTTGACAGGGCACTATGGCTACACCTTC
17	TRBV20-1	TRBJ2-3	-	-	CSAREGRLSPGRDTQYF	TGCAGTGCTAGGGAGGGTCGGCTTTCTCCCGGGAGAGATACGCAGTATTTT
14	TRBV20-1	TRBJ2-3	TRBD1	few	CSAHGTGGSDTQYF	TGCAGTGCGCACGGGACAGGGGGCTCAGATACGCAGTATTTT
16	TRBV12-5	TRBJ2-3	-	-	CASGSPGGFSTDTQYF	TGTGCTAGTGGTTCGCCCGGAGGGTTCAGCACAGATACGCAGTATTTT
14	TRBV7-9	TRBJ2-1	-	-	CASSLGVDPNEQFF	TGTGCCAGCAGCTTAGGTGTGGACCCCAATGAGCAGTTCTTC
13	TRBV14	TRBJ2-7	-	few	CASSQDLGHEQYF	TGTGCCAGCAGCCAAGATTTGGGGCACGAGCAGTACTTC
14	TRBV6-4	TRBJ2-3	TRBD1	-	CASSDGQGADTQYF	TGTGCCAGCAGTGACGGACAGGGGGCAGATACGCAGTATTTT
15	TRBV20-1	TRBJ2-7	-	few	CSAREVSHDSYEQYF	TGCAGTGCTAGAGAGGTCAGCCACGACTCCTACGAGCAGTACTTC
13	TRBV20-1	TRBJ1-2	TRBD1	-	CSASDRENYGYTF	TGCAGTGCTTCGGACAGGGAAAACTATGGCTACACCTTC
15	TRBV5-1	TRBJ2-3	-	-	CASSLGSDSTDTQYF	TGCGCCAGCAGCTTGGGGAGTGACAGCACAGATACGCAGTATTTT
16	TRBV28	TRBJ1-1	TRBD1	-	CASSLSLQGPNTEAFF	TGTGCCAGCAGTTTATCGCTACAGGGGCCGAACACTGAAGCTTTCTTT
17	TRBV21-1	TRBJ1-4	-	-	CASSNRGRIPTNEKLFF	TGTGCCAGCAGCAACAGGGGGCGAATCCCAACTAATGAAAAACTGTTTTTT
12	TRBV5-1	TRBJ2-4	-	-	CASKSDHGIQYF	TGCGCCAGCAAGTCGGACCACGGCATTCAGTACTTC
16	TRBV12-3/TRBV12-4	TRBJ2-1	TRBD1	-	CASIGPGTGLYNEQFF	TGTGCCAGCATAGGGCCCGGGACAGGGCTCTACAATGAGCAGTTCTTC
14	TRBV6-5	TRBJ2-5	-	-	CASSYSGGWETQYF	TGTGCCAGCAGTTACTCCGGGGGCTGGGAGACCCAGTACTTC
13	TRBV28	TRBJ2-3	-	few	CASMGHSVDTQYF	TGTGCCAGCATGGGACACTCCGTAGATACGCAGTATTTT
17	TRBV5-5	TRBJ2-6	-	-	CASSWGSRTSGANVLTF	TGTGCCAGCAGCTGGGGGAGCAGGACCTCTGGGGCCAACGTCCTGACTTTC
17	TRBV7-5	TRBJ2-7	-	-	CISVPEVRAGVRSEQYF	-
18	TRBV11-2	TRBJ2-3	TRBD2	-	CASSSGLAGPLWEDTQYF	TGTGCCAGCAGCTCAGGACTAGCGGGACCGCTTTGGGAAGATACGCAGTATTTT
16	TRBV20-1	TRBJ2-4	TRBD1	-	CSASTGTELAKNIQYF	TGCAGTGCTAGCACTGGGACAGAGCTAGCCAAAAACATTCAGTACTTC
14	TRBV10-3	TRBJ2-7	TRBD2	-	CAISKRGKSDEQYF	TGTGCCATCAGCAAGCGGGGCAAGTCAGACGAGCAGTACTTC
14	TRBV9	TRBJ2-7	TRBD2	-	CASNLAGESYEQYF	TGTGCCAGCAACCTAGCGGGAGAGTCATACGAGCAGTACTTC
18	TRBV20-1	TRBJ2-1	TRBD2	-	CSARDASGSPSSYNEQFF	TGCAGTGCTAGAGATGCAAGCGGGAGCCCCAGCTCCTACAATGAGCAGTTCTTC
11	TRBV20-1	TRBJ2-1	-	-	CSANSGYEQFF	TGCAGTGCTAATTCTGGGTATGAGCAGTTCTTC
13	TRBV20-1	TRBJ2-3	-	-	CSATPGAPDTQYF	TGCAGTGCTACCCCTGGGGCTCCAGATACGCAGTATTTT